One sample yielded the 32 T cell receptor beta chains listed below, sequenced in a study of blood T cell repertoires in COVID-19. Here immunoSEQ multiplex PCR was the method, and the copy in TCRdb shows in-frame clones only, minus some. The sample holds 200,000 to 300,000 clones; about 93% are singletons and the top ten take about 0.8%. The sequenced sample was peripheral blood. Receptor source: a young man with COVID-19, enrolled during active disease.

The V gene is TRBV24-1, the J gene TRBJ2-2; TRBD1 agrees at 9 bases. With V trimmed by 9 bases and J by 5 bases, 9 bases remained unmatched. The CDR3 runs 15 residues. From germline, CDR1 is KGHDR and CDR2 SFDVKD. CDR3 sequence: CATRSGTGSTGELFF. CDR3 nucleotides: TGTGCCACCCGATCCGGGACAGGGAGTACCGGGGAGCTGTTTTTT.

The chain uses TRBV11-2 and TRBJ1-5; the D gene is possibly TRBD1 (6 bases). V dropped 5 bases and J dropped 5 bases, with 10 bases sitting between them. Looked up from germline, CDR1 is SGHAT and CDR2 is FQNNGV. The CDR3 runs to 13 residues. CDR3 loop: CASSQTGHQPQHF. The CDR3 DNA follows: TGTGCCAGCAGCCAGACAGGACATCAGCCCCAGCATTTT.

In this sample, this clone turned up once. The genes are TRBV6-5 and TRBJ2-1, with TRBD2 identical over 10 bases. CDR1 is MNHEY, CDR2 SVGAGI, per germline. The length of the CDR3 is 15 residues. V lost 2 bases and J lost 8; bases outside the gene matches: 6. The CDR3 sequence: CASSYDTSGDYEQFF. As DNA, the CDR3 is TGTGCCAGCAGTTACGATACTAGCGGGGATTATGAGCAGTTCTTC.

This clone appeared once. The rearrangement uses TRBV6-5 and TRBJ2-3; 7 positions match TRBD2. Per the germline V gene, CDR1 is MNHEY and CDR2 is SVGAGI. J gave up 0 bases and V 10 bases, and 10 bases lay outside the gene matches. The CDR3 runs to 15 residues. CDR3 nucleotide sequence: TGTGCCACCAAGGCCCGGCGGGGGAGCACAGATACGCAGTATTTT. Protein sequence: CATKARRGSTDTQYF.

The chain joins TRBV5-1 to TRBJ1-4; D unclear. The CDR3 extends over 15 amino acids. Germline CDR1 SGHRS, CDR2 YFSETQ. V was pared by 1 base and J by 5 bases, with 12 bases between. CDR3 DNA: TGCGCCAGCAGCTTGTCTGGCAACCAGAATGAAAAACTGTTTTTT. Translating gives CASSLSGNQNEKLFF. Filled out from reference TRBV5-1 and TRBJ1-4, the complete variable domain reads KAGVTQTPRYLIKTRGQQVTLSCSPISGHRSVSWYQQTPGQGLQFLFEYFSETQRNKGNFPGRFSGRQFSNSRSEMNVSTLELGDSALYLCASSLSGNQNEKLFFGSGTQLSVL.

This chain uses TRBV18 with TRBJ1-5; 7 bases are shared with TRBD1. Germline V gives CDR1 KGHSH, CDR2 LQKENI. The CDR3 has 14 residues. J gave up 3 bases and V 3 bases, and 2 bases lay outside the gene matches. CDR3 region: CASSPGQTNQPQHF. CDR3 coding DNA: TGTGCCAGCTCACCGGGACAGACCAATCAGCCCCAGCATTTT.

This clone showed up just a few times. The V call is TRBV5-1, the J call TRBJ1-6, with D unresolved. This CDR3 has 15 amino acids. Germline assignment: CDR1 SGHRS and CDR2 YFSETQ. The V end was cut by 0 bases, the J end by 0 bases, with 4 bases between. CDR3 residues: CASSLDSSYNSPLHF. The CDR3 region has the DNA TGCGCCAGCAGCTTGGACAGCTCCTATAATTCACCCCTCCACTTT.

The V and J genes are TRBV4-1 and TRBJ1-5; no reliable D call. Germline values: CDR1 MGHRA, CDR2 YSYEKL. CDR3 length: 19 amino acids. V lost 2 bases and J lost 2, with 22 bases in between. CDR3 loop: CASSQTPRIGNFGNQPQHF. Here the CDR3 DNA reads TGCGCCAGCAGCCAAACCCCGCGGATCGGGAACTTCGGCAATCAGCCCCAGCATTTT.

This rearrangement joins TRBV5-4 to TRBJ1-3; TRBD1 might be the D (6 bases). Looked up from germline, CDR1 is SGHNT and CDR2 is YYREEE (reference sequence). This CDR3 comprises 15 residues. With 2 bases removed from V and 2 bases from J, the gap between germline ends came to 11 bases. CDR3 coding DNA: TGTGCCAGCAGCTTCTCAGGGGTCCCTGGAAACACCATATATTTT. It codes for CASSFSGVPGNTIYF.

The CDR3 sequence is CASSQSGGIETQYF. The CDR3 DNA reads TGTGCCAGCAGCCAGTCGGGAGGGATAGAGACCCAGTACTTC. The rearrangement uses TRBV3-1 (or the pseudogene TRBV3-2) and TRBJ2-5; 8 bases agree with TRBD2. J lost 4 bases, V lost 3 bases, and 4 bases had no gene match. CDR3 length: 14 residues. Germline CDR1 is LGHDT and CDR2 is YNNKEL (reference sequence).

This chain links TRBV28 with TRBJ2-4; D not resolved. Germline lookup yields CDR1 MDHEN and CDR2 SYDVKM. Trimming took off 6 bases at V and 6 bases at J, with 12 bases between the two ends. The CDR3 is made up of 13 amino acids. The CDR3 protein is CASSSRGTNIQYF. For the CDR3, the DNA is TGTGCCAGCAGCTCGAGAGGAACAAACATTCAGTACTTC.

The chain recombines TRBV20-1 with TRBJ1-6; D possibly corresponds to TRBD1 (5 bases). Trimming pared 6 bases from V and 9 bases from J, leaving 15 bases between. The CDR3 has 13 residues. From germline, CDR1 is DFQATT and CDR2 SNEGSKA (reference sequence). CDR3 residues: CSASKGVTSPLHF. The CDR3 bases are TGCAGTGCCAGTAAAGGGGTGACTTCACCCCTCCACTTT.

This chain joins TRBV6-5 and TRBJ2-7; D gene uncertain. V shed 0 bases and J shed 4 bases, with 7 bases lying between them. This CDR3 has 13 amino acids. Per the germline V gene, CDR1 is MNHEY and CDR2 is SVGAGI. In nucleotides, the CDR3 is TGTGCCAGCAGTTACTCACCCCGGTACGAGCAGTACTTC. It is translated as CASSYSPRYEQYF.

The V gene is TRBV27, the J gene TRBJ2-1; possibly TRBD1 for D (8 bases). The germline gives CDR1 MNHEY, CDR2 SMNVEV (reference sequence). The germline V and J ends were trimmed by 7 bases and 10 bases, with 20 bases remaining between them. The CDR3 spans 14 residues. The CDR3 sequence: CASIRGQRGLEQFF. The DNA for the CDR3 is TGTGCCAGCATCAGGGGGCAGCGGGGCTTAGAGCAGTTCTTC.

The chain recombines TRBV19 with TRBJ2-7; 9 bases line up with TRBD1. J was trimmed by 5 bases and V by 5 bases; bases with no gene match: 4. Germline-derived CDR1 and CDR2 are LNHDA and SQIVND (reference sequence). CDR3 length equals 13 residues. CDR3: CASSARTGDEQYF. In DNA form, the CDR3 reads TGTGCCAGTAGTGCGCGGACAGGGGACGAGCAGTACTTC.

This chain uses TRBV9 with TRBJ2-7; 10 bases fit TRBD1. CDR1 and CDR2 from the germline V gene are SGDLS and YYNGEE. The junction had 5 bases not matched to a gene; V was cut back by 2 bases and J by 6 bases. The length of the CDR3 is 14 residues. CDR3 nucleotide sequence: TGTGCCAGCAGCGTTAGACAGGGGGCCGGCGAGCAGTACTTC. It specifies CASSVRQGAGEQYF. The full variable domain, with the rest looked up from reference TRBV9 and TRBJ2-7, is DSGVTQTPKHLITATGQRVTLRCSPRSGDLSVYWYQQSLDQGLQFLIQYYNGEERAKGNILERFSAQQFPDLHSELNLSSLELGDSALYFCASSVRQGAGEQYFGPGTRLTVT.

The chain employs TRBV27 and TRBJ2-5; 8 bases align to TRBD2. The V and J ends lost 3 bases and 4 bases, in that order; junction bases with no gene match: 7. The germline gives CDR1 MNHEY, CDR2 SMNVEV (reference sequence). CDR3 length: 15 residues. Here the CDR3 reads CASSFGGGGIETQYF. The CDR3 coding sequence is TGTGCCAGCAGTTTCGGGGGGGGAGGGATAGAGACCCAGTACTTC.

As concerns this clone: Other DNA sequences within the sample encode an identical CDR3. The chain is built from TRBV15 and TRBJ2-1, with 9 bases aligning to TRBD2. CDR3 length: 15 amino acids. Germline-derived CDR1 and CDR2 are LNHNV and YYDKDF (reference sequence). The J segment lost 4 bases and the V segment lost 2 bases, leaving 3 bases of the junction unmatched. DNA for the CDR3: TGTGCCACCAGCAGACCGGGACTAGCTTACAATGAGCAGTTCTTC. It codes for CATSRPGLAYNEQFF.

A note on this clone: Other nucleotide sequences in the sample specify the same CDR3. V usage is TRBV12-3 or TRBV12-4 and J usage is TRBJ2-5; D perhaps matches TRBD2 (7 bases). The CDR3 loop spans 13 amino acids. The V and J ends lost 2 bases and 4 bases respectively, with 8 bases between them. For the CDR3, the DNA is TGTGCCAGCAGTTTAAGGGGGGGAGAGACCCAGTACTTC. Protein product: CASSLRGGETQYF.

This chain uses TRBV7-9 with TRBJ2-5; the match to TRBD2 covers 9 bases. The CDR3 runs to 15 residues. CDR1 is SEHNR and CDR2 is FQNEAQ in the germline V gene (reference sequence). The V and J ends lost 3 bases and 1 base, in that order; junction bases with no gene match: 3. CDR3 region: CASSFSGGFQETQYF. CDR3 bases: TGTGCCAGCAGCTTCAGCGGGGGGTTCCAAGAGACCCAGTACTTC.

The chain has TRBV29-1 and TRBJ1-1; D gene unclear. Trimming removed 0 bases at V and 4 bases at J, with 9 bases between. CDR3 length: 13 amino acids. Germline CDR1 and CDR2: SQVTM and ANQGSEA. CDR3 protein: CSVEETGSTEAFF. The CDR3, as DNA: TGCAGCGTTGAAGAAACGGGGAGCACTGAAGCTTTCTTT.

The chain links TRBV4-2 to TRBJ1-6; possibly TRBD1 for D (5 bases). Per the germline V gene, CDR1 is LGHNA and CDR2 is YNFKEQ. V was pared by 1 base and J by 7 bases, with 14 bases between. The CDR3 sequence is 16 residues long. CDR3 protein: CASSQGGAGNNSPLHF. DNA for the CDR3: TGTGCCAGCAGCCAAGGCGGGGCAGGGAACAATTCACCCCTCCACTTT.

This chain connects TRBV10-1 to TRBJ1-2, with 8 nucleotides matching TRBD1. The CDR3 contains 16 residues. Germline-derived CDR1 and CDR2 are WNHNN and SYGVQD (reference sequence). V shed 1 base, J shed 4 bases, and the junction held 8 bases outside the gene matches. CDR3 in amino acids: CASSEYVGQGPYGYTF. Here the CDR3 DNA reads TGCGCCAGCAGTGAGTACGTCGGACAGGGCCCCTATGGCTACACCTTC.

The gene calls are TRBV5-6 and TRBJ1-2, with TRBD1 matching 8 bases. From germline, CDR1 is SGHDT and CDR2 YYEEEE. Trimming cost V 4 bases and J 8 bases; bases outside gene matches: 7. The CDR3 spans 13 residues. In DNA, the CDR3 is TGTGCCAGCAGCATCCCGACAGGGGAGGGCTACACCTTC. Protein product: CASSIPTGEGYTF.

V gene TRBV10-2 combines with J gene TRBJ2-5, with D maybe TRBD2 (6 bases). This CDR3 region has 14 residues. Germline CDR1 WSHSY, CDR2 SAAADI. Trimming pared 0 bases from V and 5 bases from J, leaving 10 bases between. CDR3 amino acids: CASSESGGTETQYF. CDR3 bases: TGCGCCAGCAGTGAGTCAGGAGGGACCGAGACCCAGTACTTC.

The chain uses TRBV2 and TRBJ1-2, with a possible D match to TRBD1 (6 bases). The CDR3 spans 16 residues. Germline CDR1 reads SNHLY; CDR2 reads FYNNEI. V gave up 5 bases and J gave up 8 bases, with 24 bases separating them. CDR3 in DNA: TGTGCCAGCAGTACCTCTAGGACAGTAGTCCGTGTGGGCTACACCTTC. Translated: CASSTSRTVVRVGYTF.

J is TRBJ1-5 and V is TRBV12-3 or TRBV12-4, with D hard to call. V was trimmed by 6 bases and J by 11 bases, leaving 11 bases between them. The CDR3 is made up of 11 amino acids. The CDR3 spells CASSLGRTQHF. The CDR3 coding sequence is TGTGCCAGCAGCCTTGGCCGTACCCAGCATTTT.

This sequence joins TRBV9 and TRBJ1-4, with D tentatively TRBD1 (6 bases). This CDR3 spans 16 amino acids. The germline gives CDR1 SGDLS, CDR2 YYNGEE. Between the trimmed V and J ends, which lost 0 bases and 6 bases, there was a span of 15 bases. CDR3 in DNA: TGTGCCAGCAGCGTAGTTGGCGGGGGCGTGGATGAAAAACTGTTTTTT. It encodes CASSVVGGGVDEKLFF.

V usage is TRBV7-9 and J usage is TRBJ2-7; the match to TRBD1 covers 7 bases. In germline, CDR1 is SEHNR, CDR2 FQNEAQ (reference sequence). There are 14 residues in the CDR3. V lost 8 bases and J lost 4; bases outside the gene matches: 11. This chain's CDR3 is CASGQGEFFYEQYF. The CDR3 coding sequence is TGTGCCAGCGGTCAGGGGGAATTCTTTTACGAGCAGTACTTC.

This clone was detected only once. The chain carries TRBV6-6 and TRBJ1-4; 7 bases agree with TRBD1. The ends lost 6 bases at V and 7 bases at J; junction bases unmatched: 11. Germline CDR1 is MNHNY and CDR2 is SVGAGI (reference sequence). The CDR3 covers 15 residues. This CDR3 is CASRTDRARGEKLFF. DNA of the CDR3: TGTGCCAGCAGAACAGACAGGGCAAGGGGTGAAAAACTGTTTTTT.

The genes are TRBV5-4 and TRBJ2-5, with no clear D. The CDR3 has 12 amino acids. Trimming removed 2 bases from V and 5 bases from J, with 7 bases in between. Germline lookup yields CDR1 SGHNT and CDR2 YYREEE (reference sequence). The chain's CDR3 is CASSFEEETQYF. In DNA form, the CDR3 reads TGTGCCAGCAGCTTCGAAGAGGAGACCCAGTACTTC.

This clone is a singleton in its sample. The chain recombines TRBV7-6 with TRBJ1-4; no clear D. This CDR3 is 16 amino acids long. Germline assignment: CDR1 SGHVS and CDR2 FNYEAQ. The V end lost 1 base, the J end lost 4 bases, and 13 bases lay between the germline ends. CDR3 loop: CASSLEGQAYNEKLFF. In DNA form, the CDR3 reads TGTGCCAGCAGCTTAGAAGGCCAGGCCTATAATGAAAAACTGTTTTTT.